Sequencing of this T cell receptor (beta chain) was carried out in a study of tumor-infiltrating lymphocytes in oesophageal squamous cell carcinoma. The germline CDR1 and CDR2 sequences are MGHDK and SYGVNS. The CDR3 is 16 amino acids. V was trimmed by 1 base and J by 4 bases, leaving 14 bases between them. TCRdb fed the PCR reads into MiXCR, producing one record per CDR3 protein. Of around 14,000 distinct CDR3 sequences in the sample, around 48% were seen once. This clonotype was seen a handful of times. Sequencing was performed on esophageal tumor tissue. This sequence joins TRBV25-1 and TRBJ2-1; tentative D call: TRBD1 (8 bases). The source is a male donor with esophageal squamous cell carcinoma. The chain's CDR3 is CASSELGGTGYNEQFF. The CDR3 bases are TGTGCCAGCAGTGAATTGGGGGGGACAGGTTACAATGAGCAGTTCTTC.